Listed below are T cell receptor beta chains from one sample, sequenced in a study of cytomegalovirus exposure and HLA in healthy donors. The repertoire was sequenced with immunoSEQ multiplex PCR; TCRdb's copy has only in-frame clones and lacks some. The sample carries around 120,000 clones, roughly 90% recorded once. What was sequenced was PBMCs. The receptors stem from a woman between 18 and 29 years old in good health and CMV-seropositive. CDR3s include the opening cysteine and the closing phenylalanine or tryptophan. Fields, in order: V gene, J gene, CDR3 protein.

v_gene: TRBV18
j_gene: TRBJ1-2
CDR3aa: CASSPPGTILYGYTF

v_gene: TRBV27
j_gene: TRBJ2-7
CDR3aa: CASSLVGGTGPYEQYF

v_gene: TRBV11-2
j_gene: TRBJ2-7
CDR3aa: CASSFGGHEQYF

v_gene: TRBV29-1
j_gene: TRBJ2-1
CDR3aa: CSVVNPGTRGGNEQFF

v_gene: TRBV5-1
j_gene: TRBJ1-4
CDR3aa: CASSFGGANEKLFF

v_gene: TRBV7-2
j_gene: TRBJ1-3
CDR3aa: CASSLDSTIYF

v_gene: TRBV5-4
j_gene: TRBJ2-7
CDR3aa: CASSPDRRSSYEQYF

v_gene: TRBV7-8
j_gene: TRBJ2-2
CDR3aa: CASSRQGAVGELFF

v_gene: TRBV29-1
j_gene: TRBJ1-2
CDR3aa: CSVEDPQGNYGYTF

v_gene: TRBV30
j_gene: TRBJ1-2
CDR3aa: CAWSSTLYGYTF

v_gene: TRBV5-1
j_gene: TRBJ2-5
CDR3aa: CASSSGQGVQETQYF

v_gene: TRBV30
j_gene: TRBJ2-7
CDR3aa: CAWSVRGVSYF

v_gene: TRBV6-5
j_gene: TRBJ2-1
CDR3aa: CASSPTSGPYNEQFF

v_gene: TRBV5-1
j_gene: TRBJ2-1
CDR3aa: CASAPSGDYNEQFF

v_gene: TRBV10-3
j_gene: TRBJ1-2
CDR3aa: CAIAPQGGYYGYTF

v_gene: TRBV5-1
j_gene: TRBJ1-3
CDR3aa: CASSLDRPSSGNTIYF

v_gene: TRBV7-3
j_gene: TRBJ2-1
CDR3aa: CASSPRTSGGKSYNEQFF

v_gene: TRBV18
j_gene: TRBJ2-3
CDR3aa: CASSQKGGVDTQYF

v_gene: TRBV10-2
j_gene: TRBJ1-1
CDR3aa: CASGQGGNTEAFF

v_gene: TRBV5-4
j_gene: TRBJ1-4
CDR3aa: CASSSGGSIEKLFF